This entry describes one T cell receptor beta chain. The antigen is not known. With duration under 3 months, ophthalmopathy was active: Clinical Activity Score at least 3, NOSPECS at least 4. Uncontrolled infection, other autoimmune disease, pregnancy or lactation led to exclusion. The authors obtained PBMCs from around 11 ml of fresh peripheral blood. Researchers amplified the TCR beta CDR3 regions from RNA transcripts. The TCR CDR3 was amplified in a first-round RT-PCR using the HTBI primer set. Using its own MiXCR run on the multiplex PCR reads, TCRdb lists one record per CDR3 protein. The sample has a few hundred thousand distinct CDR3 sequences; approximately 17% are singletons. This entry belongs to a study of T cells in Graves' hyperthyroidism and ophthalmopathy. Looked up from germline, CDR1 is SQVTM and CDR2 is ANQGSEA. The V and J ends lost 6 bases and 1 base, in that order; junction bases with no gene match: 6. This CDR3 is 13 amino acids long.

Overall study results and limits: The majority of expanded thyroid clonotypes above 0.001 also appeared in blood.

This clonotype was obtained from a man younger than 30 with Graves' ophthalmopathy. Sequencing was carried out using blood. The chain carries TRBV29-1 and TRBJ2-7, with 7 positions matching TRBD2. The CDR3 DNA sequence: TGCAGCGTCCTGCTAGCGGAGTCCTACGAGCAGTACTTC. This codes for CSVLLAESYEQYF.